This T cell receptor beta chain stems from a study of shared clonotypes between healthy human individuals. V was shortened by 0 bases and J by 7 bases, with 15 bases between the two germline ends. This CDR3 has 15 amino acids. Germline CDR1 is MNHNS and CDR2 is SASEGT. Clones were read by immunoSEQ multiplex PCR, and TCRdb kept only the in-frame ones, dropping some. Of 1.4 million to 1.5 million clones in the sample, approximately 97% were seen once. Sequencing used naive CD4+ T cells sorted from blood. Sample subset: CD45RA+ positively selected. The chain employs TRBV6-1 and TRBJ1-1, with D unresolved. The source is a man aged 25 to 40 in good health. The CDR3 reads CASSEAWSHSGEAFF. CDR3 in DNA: TGTGCCAGCAGTGAAGCGTGGAGTCACTCGGGTGAAGCTTTCTTT.